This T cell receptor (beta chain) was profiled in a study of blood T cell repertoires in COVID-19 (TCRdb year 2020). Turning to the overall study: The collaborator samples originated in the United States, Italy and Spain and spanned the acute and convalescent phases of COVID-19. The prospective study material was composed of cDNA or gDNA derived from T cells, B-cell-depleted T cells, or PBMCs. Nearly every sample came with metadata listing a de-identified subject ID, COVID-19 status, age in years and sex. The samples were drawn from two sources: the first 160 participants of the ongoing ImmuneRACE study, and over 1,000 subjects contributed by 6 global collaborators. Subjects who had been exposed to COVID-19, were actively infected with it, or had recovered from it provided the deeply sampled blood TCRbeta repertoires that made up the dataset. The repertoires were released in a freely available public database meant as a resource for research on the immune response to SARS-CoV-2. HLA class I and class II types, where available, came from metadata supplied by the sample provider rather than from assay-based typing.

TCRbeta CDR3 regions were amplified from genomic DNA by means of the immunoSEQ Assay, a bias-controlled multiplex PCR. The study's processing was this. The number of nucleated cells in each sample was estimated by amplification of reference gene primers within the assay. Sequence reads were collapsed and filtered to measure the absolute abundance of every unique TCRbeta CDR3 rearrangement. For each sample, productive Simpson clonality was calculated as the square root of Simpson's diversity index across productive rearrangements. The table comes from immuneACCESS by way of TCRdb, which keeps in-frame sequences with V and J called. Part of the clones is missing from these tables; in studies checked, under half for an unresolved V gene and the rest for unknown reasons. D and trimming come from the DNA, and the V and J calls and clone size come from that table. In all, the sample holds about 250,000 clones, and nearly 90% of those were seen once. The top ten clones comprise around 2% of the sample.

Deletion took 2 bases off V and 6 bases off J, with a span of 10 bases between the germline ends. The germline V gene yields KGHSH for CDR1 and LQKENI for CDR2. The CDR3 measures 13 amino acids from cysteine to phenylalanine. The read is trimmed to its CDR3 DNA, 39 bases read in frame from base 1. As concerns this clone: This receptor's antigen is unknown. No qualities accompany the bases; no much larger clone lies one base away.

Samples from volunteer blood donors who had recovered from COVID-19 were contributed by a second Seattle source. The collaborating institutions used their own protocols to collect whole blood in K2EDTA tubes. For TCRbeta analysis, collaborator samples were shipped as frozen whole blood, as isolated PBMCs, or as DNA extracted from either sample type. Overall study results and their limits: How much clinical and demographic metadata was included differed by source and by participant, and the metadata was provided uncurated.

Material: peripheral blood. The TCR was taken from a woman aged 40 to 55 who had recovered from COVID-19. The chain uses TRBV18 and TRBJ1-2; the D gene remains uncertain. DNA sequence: TGTGCCAGCTCACCATTGTCAGATAATGGCTACACCTTC. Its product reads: CASSPLSDNGYTF.